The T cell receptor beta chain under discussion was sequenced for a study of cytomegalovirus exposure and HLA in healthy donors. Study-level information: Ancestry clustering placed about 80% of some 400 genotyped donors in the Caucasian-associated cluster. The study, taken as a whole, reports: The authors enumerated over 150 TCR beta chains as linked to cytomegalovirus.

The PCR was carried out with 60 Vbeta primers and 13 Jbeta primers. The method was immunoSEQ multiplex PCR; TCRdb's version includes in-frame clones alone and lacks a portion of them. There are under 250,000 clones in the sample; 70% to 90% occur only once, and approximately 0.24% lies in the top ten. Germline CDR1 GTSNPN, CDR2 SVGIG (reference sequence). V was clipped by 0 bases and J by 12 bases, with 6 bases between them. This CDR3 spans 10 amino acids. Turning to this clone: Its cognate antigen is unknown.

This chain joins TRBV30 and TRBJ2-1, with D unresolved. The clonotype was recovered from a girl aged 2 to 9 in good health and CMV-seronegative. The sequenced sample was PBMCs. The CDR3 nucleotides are TGTGCCTGGAGTGTCCTAGTGCAGTTCTTC. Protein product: CAWSVLVQFF.